The entry below gives a single TCR beta chain sequence along with its context. This entry comes from a study of pediatric ulcerative colitis. Study background: Ulcerative colitis patients had pancolitis or left-sided colitis, with confirming histology.

The CDR3 runs 14 residues. Trimming cost V 7 bases and J 9 bases; bases outside gene matches: 9. CDR1 LGHNA and CDR2 YSLEER come from the germline V gene. Measured with immunoSEQ multiplex PCR; TCRdb has only the in-frame clones, and not every one. This table has around 68,000 clones, just over 75% appearing once. The sequenced sample was blood. The V and J genes are TRBV4-3 and TRBJ2-1; 10 bases align to TRBD2. The clonotype comes from a boy aged 5-17 years with moderate ulcerative colitis. Here the CDR3 reads CASTPGLAFSEQFF. The CDR3 nucleotides are TGCGCCAGCACCCCGGGACTAGCGTTCAGTGAGCAGTTCTTC.